There are many counts of the clone carrying this TCR beta chain. These data belong to a study of Graves' ophthalmopathy and Graves' hyperthyroidism. The CDR3 is 15 residues long. V lost 4 bases to trimming and J lost 6 bases; unmatched junction nucleotides: 10. Beta-chain TCR CDR3 regions were amplified from RNA transcripts. The authors performed first-round RT-PCR with HTBI primers and then a second-round multiplex PCR. Each CDR3 protein is one row after TCRdb ran MiXCR on the multiplex PCR reads. The sample consists of 450,000 to 600,000 distinct CDR3 sequences, approximately 37% of them appearing once.

The sequencing input was peripheral blood or thyroid tissue (not recorded which). The chain links TRBV12-3 or TRBV12-4 to TRBJ2-7, with 9 bases identical to TRBD2. The sequence came from an adult man with Graves' hyperthyroidism. CDR3 amino acids: CASSSLLAGVGEQYF. The CDR3 bases are TGTGCCAGCAGTTCTCTGTTAGCGGGAGTTGGCGAGCAGTACTTC.